Included here is one T cell receptor beta chain sequence, with context. Repertoires were generated with immunoSEQ multiplex PCR, while TCRdb's copy carries only in-frame clones and drops some. This table has about 210,000 clones, around four fifths appearing once. The source of the sample is a study of blood T cell repertoires in COVID-19. As for the study in general: PBMCs, B-cell-depleted T cells, or T cells were the source of the cDNA or gDNA that made up the material.

The CDR3 extends over 13 amino acids. The J segment lost 7 bases and the V segment lost 7 bases, leaving 2 bases of the junction unmatched. Germline V CDR1 and CDR2: SNHLY, FYNNEI. The sequencing input was peripheral blood. This chain joins TRBV2 and TRBJ2-1; 12 bases are a match to TRBD2. This TCR derives from a man aged 50 or older with active or convalescent COVID-19. CDR3 region: CASILAGGNEQFF. The CDR3 DNA is TGTGCCAGCATCCTAGCGGGGGGGAATGAGCAGTTCTTC.